The entry that follows covers one TCR beta chain sequence. Across over 20 US areas, participants ranged in age from about 18 to 90 years. Cohort 3 recovered donors had two negative PCRs, clearance, or symptom resolution. Clones were read by immunoSEQ multiplex PCR, and TCRdb kept only the in-frame ones, dropping some. The sample holds approximately 470,000 clones, around 90% seen once. V lost 0 bases to trimming and J lost 7 bases, with 12 bases between them. This CDR3 comprises 14 residues. Germline CDR1 reads WSHSY; CDR2 reads SAAADI. The sample belongs to a study of blood T cell repertoires in COVID-19. Study overall: PBMCs, B-cell-depleted T cells, or T cells were the source of the cDNA or gDNA that made up the material.

The gene calls are TRBV10-2 and TRBJ2-5; D is perhaps TRBD2 (5 bases). The sample was PBMCs or T cells enriched from blood (not recorded which). The clonotype originates from a woman aged 18-29 years who had recovered from COVID-19. The CDR3 loop reads CASSESNLAGTQYF. The CDR3, as DNA: TGCGCCAGCAGTGAGTCAAACCTAGCTGGGACCCAGTACTTC.